The 3 T cell receptor beta chains reported below all come from one sample, sequenced in a study of human T cells and chemical hapten exposure. TCRdb reprocessed the RACE reads with MiXCR, giving one entry per CDR3 protein. The sample lists about 74,000 distinct CDR3 sequences, approximately 35% occurring once. Time point specified: patch test 1, 2 weeks after DPC sensitization. Documented treatment: therapeutic diphenylcyclopropenone sensitization with weekly scalp DPC. Material: whole blood, obtained in connection with sensitization to the hapten diphenylcyclopropenone (DPC). The receptors shown here come from a man aged 40-55 years with alopecia areata. Some clones in this sample may be carry-over from other donors' samples.

The sample holds a few counts of this clonotype. The chain joins TRBV10-2 to TRBJ1-1, with no clear D. Germline V gene lookup returns CDR1 WSHSY and CDR2 SAAADI. Trimming removed 7 bases at V and 3 bases at J, with 18 bases between. The CDR3 spans 15 residues. This CDR3 reads CASNQPMAGDTEAFF. CDR3 nucleotide sequence: TGCGCCAGCAACCAACCCATGGCCGGGGACACTGAAGCTTTCTTT.

The J gene is TRBJ2-7, the V gene TRBV29-1; tentatively, D is TRBD2 (5 bases). The CDR3 runs 11 residues. Trimming cost V 2 bases and J 9 bases, with 11 bases left between them. The germline gives CDR1 SQVTM, CDR2 ANQGSEA. The CDR3 DNA reads as TGCAGCGTTGAAAGCCCGAGCGGGCAGTACTTC. It yields the protein CSVESPSGQYF.

The rearrangement links TRBV6-2 or TRBV6-3 to TRBJ2-7; D is unclear. V dropped 0 bases and J dropped 12 bases, with 12 bases sitting between them. The CDR3 spans 12 residues. Per the germline V gene, CDR1 is MNHEY and CDR2 is SVGEGT. CDR3 DNA: TGTGCCAGCAGTTACTCTAGAGATGAACGGTACTTC. Its protein product is CASSYSRDERYF.